The 4 T cell receptor beta chains below all came from one sample that was sequenced in a study of PD-L1 blockade in urothelial cancer. Sample time point: peripheral blood 6 weeks after treatment start. The data were produced by immunoSEQ multiplex PCR, yet TCRdb's version contains in-frame clones alone and is incomplete. The sample shows 40,000 or so clones, around 82% of them seen only once. This specimen consisted of PBMCs, obtained around atezolizumab (anti-PD-L1) treatment. The receptors here all came from a man aged 60-69 years with urothelial cancer.

The J gene is TRBJ2-3, the V gene TRBV6-1; TRBD2 might be the D (6 bases). Germline-derived CDR1 and CDR2 are MNHNS and SASEGT. This CDR3 is 15 amino acids long. V lost 7 bases to trimming and J lost 2 bases, with 16 bases between them. CDR3 sequence: CASKESQRVTDTQYF. In DNA, the CDR3 is TGTGCCAGCAAGGAATCCCAGCGGGTCACAGATACGCAGTATTTT.

This chain uses TRBV9 with TRBJ2-1; 9 bases are shared with TRBD1. Unmatched junction bases numbered 10, after V lost 3 bases and J lost 9 bases. The CDR3 is 15 residues long. CDR1 SGDLS and CDR2 YYNGEE come from the germline V gene. The CDR3 is CASSEMGQGYAEQFF. The CDR3 coding sequence is TGTGCCAGCAGCGAAATGGGACAGGGTTACGCTGAGCAGTTCTTC.

This CDR3 reads CSVARGAQGDTQYF. CDR3 nucleotide sequence: TGCAGCGTTGCTCGGGGGGCACAAGGAGATACGCAGTATTTT. The gene calls are TRBV29-1 and TRBJ2-3, with D perhaps matching TRBD2 (7 bases). V was cut by 4 bases and J by 5 bases, with 16 bases left in between. Germline V gene sequence: CDR1 SQVTM, CDR2 ANQGSEA. This CDR3 comprises 14 residues.

This chain joins TRBV19 and TRBJ1-1; 7 nucleotides match TRBD1. The length of the CDR3 is 13 residues. The V gene end was trimmed by 1 base and the J gene end by 7 bases; junction bases not matched to a gene: 3. The germline CDR1 and CDR2 sequences are LNHDA and SQIVND (reference sequence). This chain's CDR3 is CASSIVGTVEAFF. The CDR3 DNA is TGTGCCAGTAGTATAGTCGGGACAGTTGAAGCTTTCTTT.